The 20 T cell receptor beta chains below all came from one sample that was sequenced in a study of blood T cell repertoires in COVID-19. Clones were sequenced by immunoSEQ multiplex PCR, and TCRdb holds only the in-frame ones, with some missing. The sample holds about 230,000 clones, about 84% seen once. The source material was peripheral blood. All receptors come from an elderly woman with acute or convalescent COVID-19.

The chain carries TRBV3-1 (or the pseudogene TRBV3-2) and TRBJ2-1, with D perhaps TRBD2 (5 bases). CDR1 and CDR2 from the germline V gene are LGHDT and YNNKEL (reference sequence). Trimming took off 0 bases at V and 0 bases at J, with 12 bases between the two ends. This CDR3 is built from 17 residues. In nucleotides, the CDR3 is TGTGCCAGCAGCCAAGATCTTGCTAGCCGCTCCTACAATGAGCAGTTCTTC. Its translation: CASSQDLASRSYNEQFF.

The chain uses TRBV19 and TRBJ2-7; 8 positions match TRBD2. Trimming removed 10 bases from V and 0 bases from J; junction bases left unmatched: 14. The CDR3 consists of 16 residues. Germline assignment: CDR1 LNHDA and CDR2 SQIVND (reference sequence). DNA for the CDR3: TGTGCCACGAGAAGGGCGGGAGGCCAAAGCTCCTACGAGCAGTACTTC. Translation: CATRRAGGQSSYEQYF.

The chain combines TRBV6-2 or TRBV6-3 with TRBJ1-5; D remains ambiguous. Germline assignment: CDR1 MNHEY and CDR2 SVGEGT. The V and J ends lost 6 bases and 2 bases respectively, with 17 bases between them. This CDR3 has 16 residues. CDR3 amino acids: CASSNLPDKRNQPQHF. The CDR3 bases are TGTGCCAGCAGCAATCTCCCCGACAAGCGCAATCAGCCCCAGCATTTT.

The chain uses TRBV29-1 and TRBJ2-3, with a possible D match to TRBD2 (6 bases). Germline CDR1 and CDR2: SQVTM and ANQGSEA. V lost 6 bases and J 1 base, leaving 14 bases between the germline ends. CDR3 size: 14 residues. This CDR3 reads CSVTGLDRTDTQYF. CDR3 coding DNA: TGCAGCGTGACGGGACTCGATCGCACAGATACGCAGTATTTT.

A word on this clone: Germline and junction disagree at one end, which may indicate a read error. The chain links TRBV30 to TRBJ1-3; D is unclear. CDR3 size: 13 residues. The germline V gene encodes CDR1 GTSNPN and CDR2 SVGIG (reference sequence). For the CDR3, the DNA is TGTGCCTCCCAACCCAACTCTGGTAACACCATATATTTT. Encoded protein: CASQPNSGNTIYF.

The rearrangement links TRBV11-3 to TRBJ2-2, with TRBD1 matching over 7 bases. With V trimmed by 5 bases and J by 9 bases, 15 bases remained unmatched. Germline assignment: CDR1 SGHNT and CDR2 YENEEA. CDR3 length equals 16 residues. The CDR3 reads CASSTGQSENLRELFF. The CDR3 DNA reads TGTGCCAGCAGCACGGGACAGAGTGAAAACTTGCGGGAGCTGTTTTTT.

This chain links TRBV4-2 with TRBJ2-3, with TRBD2 identical over 11 bases. V gave up 4 bases and J gave up 4 bases; unmatched junction bases: 19. CDR1 and CDR2 (germline): LGHNA, YNFKEQ. This CDR3 has 20 residues. In DNA, the CDR3 is TGTGCCAGCAGCCTCCGAGCAGGGAGAATAGCGGGAGGGCCGGCAGATACGCAGTATTTT. Amino acids: CASSLRAGRIAGGPADTQYF.

The CDR3 DNA reads TGTGCCAGCAGCCAAACCCAGGGGGTCTATGGCTACACCTTC. Protein product: CASSQTQGVYGYTF. The genes are TRBV3-1 (or the pseudogene TRBV3-2) and TRBJ1-2, with TRBD1 matching over 7 bases. The CDR3 extends over 14 amino acids. Losses at the gene ends were 2 bases for V and 4 bases for J; bases not matched to a gene: 4. Germline V gene lookup returns CDR1 LGHDT and CDR2 YNNKEL (reference sequence).

This clone was observed once. The chain joins TRBV6-5 to TRBJ1-4, with no clear D. The CDR3 consists of 15 residues. The germline V gene encodes CDR1 MNHEY and CDR2 SVGAGI. V lost 6 bases, J lost 8 bases, and 19 bases lay in between. CDR3 loop: CASRPLSAEEEKLFF. CDR3 coding DNA: TGTGCCAGCAGACCCCTCTCGGCAGAGGAGGAAAAACTGTTTTTT.

The chain couples TRBV18 to TRBJ1-1; D gene unclear. The CDR3 contains 16 residues. Germline CDR1 reads KGHSH; CDR2 reads LQKENI. V lost 3 bases and J 7 bases, leaving 21 bases between the germline ends. This CDR3 reads CASSPLQRIDGIEAFF. The DNA for the CDR3 is TGTGCCAGCTCACCGCTTCAAAGGATTGACGGGATTGAAGCTTTCTTT.

This chain joins TRBV5-4 and TRBJ2-3; the match to TRBD2 covers 11 bases. Looked up from germline, CDR1 is SGHNT and CDR2 is YYREEE (reference sequence). The CDR3 has 17 amino acids. The ends lost 2 bases at V and 2 bases at J; junction bases unmatched: 7. CDR3 amino acids: CASSFLTSGVSTDTQYF. The CDR3 DNA follows: TGTGCCAGCAGCTTCTTGACTAGCGGGGTTTCCACAGATACGCAGTATTTT.

In its sample, this clone was seen a few times. The rearrangement links TRBV19 to TRBJ1-5; D is perhaps TRBD1 (6 bases). The CDR3 is 12 amino acids. Germline assignment: CDR1 LNHDA and CDR2 SQIVND (reference sequence). The V end was cut by 0 bases, the J end by 13 bases, with 10 bases between. This chain's CDR3 is CASSIDEQGQHF. CDR3 bases: TGTGCCAGTAGTATAGATGAACAGGGACAGCATTTT.

The gene calls are TRBV18 and TRBJ1-6; 8 bases align to TRBD1. The CDR3 contains 13 residues. Germline V gene sequence: CDR1 KGHSH, CDR2 LQKENI. The V gene end was trimmed by 9 bases and the J gene end by 6 bases; junction bases not matched to a gene: 4. CDR3 residues: CASLDRGNSPLHF. The CDR3 DNA reads TGTGCCAGTCTTGACAGGGGTAATTCACCCCTCCACTTT.

The V call is TRBV27, the J call TRBJ1-5; D gene uncertain. CDR1 is MNHEY, CDR2 SMNVEV, per germline (reference sequence). The V gene lost 5 bases and the J gene lost 2 bases, with 10 bases spanning the gap. The CDR3 contains 14 residues. In DNA, the CDR3 is TGTGCCAGCAGTCCCAGAATTGGCAATCAGCCCCAGCATTTT. This translates into CASSPRIGNQPQHF.

The chain has TRBV12-3 or TRBV12-4 and TRBJ1-2; a possible D gene is TRBD1 (5 bases). This CDR3 has 13 residues. Trimming took 5 bases from V and 1 from J, leaving 8 bases between them. The CDR3: CASSQTVNYGYTF. CDR3 bases: TGTGCCAGCAGTCAGACAGTTAACTATGGCTACACCTTC.

The V call is TRBV19, the J call TRBJ2-5; 11 bases line up with TRBD2. CDR1 LNHDA and CDR2 SQIVND come from the germline V gene (reference sequence). This CDR3 is built from 16 residues. After removal of 5 bases from V and 0 bases from J, the junction contained 5 bases not matched to a gene. The CDR3 nucleotides read TGTGCCAGTAGTTCCAGGACTAGCGGGTACCAAGAGACCCAGTACTTC. It codes for CASSSRTSGYQETQYF.

The rearrangement links TRBV6-5 to TRBJ1-2, with 8 bases aligning to TRBD1. Germline CDR1 reads MNHEY; CDR2 reads SVGAGI. Losses at the gene ends were 5 bases for V and 4 bases for J; bases not matched to a gene: 6. The CDR3 runs 14 residues. As DNA, the CDR3 is TGTGCCAGCAGTACCGGACAGGGTTCCTATGGCTACACCTTC. It encodes CASSTGQGSYGYTF.

The rearrangement joins TRBV4-1 to TRBJ2-5, with D possibly being TRBD2 (6 bases). The CDR3 spans 15 residues. V was cut by 0 bases and J by 5 bases, with 13 bases left in between. Germline V gene sequence: CDR1 MGHRA, CDR2 YSYEKL. The CDR3 nucleotides are TGCGCCAGCAGCCAAGACCATACTAGCACCGAGACCCAGTACTTC. Its protein is CASSQDHTSTETQYF.

V and J are TRBV6-5 and TRBJ1-5; no clear D gene. Germline V gene lookup returns CDR1 MNHEY and CDR2 SVGAGI. With 5 bases removed from V and 4 bases from J, the gap between germline ends came to 9 bases. The CDR3 has 13 residues. CDR3 DNA: TGTGCCAGCAGTCCCGGTCGGAATCAGCCCCAGCATTTT. This codes for CASSPGRNQPQHF.

This clone was seen more than once but under ten times. The V and J genes are TRBV11-2 and TRBJ2-5; D is undetermined. The CDR3 loop spans 14 amino acids. Germline lookup yields CDR1 SGHAT and CDR2 FQNNGV. The V end lost 3 bases, the J end lost 4 bases, and 12 bases lay between the germline ends. The CDR3: CASSLGRLGETQYF. DNA of the CDR3: TGTGCCAGCAGCTTGGGCCGCCTGGGAGAGACCCAGTACTTC.